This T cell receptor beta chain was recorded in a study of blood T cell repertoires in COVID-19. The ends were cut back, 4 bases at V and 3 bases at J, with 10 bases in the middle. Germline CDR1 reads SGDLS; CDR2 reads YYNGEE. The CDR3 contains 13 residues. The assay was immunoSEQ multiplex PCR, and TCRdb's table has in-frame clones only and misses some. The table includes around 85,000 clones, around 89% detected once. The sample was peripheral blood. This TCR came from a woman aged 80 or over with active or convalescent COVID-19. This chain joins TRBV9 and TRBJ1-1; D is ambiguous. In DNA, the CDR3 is TGTGCCAGCAGCCCCCACCCGGACACTGAAGCTTTCTTT. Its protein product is CASSPHPDTEAFF. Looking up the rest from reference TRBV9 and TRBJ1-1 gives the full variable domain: DSGVTQTPKHLITATGQRVTLRCSPRSGDLSVYWYQQSLDQGLQFLIQYYNGEERAKGNILERFSAQQFPDLHSELNLSSLELGDSALYFCASSPHPDTEAFFGQGTRLTVV.